This T cell receptor (beta chain) was recorded in a study of Ad26.COV2.S vaccination and SARS-CoV-2 variants. Turning to the study itself: Donor joined the COV1001 Ad26.COV2.S trial arm. Study-wide findings and caveats: Individuals receiving vaccine had higher spike-specific TCR breadth than placebo recipients did. Participants given vaccine showed non-spike TCR breadth similar to that of placebo recipients. Analytic work on TCR breadth and depth might have understated the full extent of total T cell responses.

Profiling relied on immunoSEQ multiplex PCR, and the TCRdb table lists in-frame clones only, not all of them. The data show some 290,000 clones, 70% to 90% seen once. J gave up 7 bases and V 2 bases, and 12 bases lay outside the gene matches. The CDR3 totals 16 residues. Looked up from germline, CDR1 is SGHRS and CDR2 is YFSETQ. Treatment meaning: some 19 received Ad26.COV2.S at low or high dose, single or two shots; roughly five received placebo; per-sample allocation not given. The investigators took samples on day 63 after the first vaccine or placebo injection. In regard to this clone: Its matching antigen is unknown.

The sequence derives from a person between 18 and 60 years old who received the Ad26.COV2.S COVID-19 vaccine or a placebo. The sequenced sample was peripheral blood, obtained in a trial of Ad26.COV2.S vaccine versus placebo. The J gene is TRBJ1-2, the V gene TRBV5-1, with 9 positions matching TRBD1. CDR3 loop: CASSLTPKDRGGGYTF. Here the CDR3 DNA reads TGCGCCAGCAGCTTAACACCTAAGGACAGGGGCGGTGGCTACACCTTC.